This is a list of T cell receptor beta chains from one sample in a study of blood T cells in healthy people across ages. TCRdb used MiXCR to reprocess the 5' RACE reads, holding one entry per CDR3 protein. The sample includes roughly 1 million distinct CDR3 sequences, almost 25% of them seen just once. The sample also formed part of further work on T cells of mothers and their children.

Sequenced material: blood. Every receptor here comes from a girl aged 2 to 10 in good health. The CDR3 runs from the conserved cysteine through the conserved F or W.

V,J,CDR3
TRBV15,-,CATSRDRDRGAEQYF
TRBV7-9,TRBJ1-1,CASSSSDVSATEAFF
TRBV28,TRBJ2-4,CASKSQTGGIDIQYF
TRBV7-2,TRBJ2-7,CASSLVSISSYEQYF
TRBV24-1,TRBJ2-5,CATSDFSRGRGETQYF
TRBV12-3/TRBV12-4,TRBJ2-1,CASSFLTLDNSYNEQFF
TRBV29-1,TRBJ2-7,CSAWGGYEQYF
TRBV6-2/TRBV6-3,TRBJ2-1,CASSYSSSGYNEQFF
TRBV19,TRBJ1-3,CASSTTGKSSGNTIYF
TRBV23-1,-,CASSQSASSTAWEQYF
TRBV29-1,TRBJ1-2,CSVDNYGYTF
TRBV7-9,TRBJ2-3,CASSPQDPGPYTDTQYF
TRBV20-1,TRBJ2-7,CSARARELYEQYF
TRBV11-2,TRBJ2-1,CASSLGREGRNEQFF
TRBV7-7,TRBJ2-5,CASGQGGGETQYF
TRBV20-1,TRBJ2-5,CSARERTSGVLVWETQYF
TRBV27,-,CASSLVGGRNSYEQYF
TRBV2,TRBJ2-5,CASSAGAKETQYF
TRBV12-3/TRBV12-4,TRBJ2-3,CASSPPGPDTQYF
TRBV4-1,TRBJ1-2,CASSQDGTNLGGYTF
TRBV7-9,TRBJ2-5,CASSLEDREQYF
TRBV20-1,TRBJ1-1,CSASIGIGTEAFF
TRBV3-1,TRBJ2-1,CANSSGQKHNEQFF
TRBV29-1,TRBJ2-5,CSAGSGGQETQYF
TRBV4-2,-,CASRERQGGSYEQYF